One and the same sample provided the 28 T cell receptor beta chains below, sequenced in a study of identical twins. TCRdb analysed the 5' RACE reads with MiXCR anew, one entry per CDR3 protein. This table holds 450,000 or so distinct CDR3 sequences, around 14% found once. Separately, the same data were catalogued under a study of yellow fever vaccine responses in identical twins.

What was sequenced was CD4+ T cells sorted from blood. The receptors here all came from a woman aged 18 to 35 in good health.

V is TRBV29-1 and J is TRBJ2-7, with D unresolved. Germline-derived CDR1 and CDR2 are SQVTM and ANQGSEA. The CDR3 runs to 16 residues. V lost 4 bases and J lost 2, with 21 bases in between. Here the CDR3 DNA reads TGCAGCGTTGCCGGCTCGCAGGTGGCAGAGACCTACGAGCAGTACTTC. Translated: CSVAGSQVAETYEQYF.

The chain recombines TRBV6-2 or TRBV6-3 with TRBJ1-1, with 9 bases identical to TRBD1. The CDR3 extends over 16 amino acids. Germline CDR1 and CDR2: MNHEY and SVGEGT. V shed 6 bases, J shed 4 bases, and the junction held 12 bases outside the gene matches. CDR3 protein: CASRDPGQGGVTEAFF. Written as DNA, the CDR3 is TGTGCCAGCAGAGATCCGGGACAGGGTGGTGTCACTGAAGCTTTCTTT.

This clonotype was detected only a few times. The rearrangement uses TRBV7-2 and TRBJ2-7; unclear D gene. V was pared by 0 bases and J by 6 bases, with 3 bases between. This CDR3 comprises 11 residues. Germline CDR1 and CDR2: SGHTA and FQGNSA. CDR3 nucleotide sequence: TGTGCCAGCAGCTTAGCTACCGAGCAGTACTTC. Translating gives CASSLATEQYF.

This clonotype was recorded a few times. This chain links TRBV21-1 with TRBJ2-6; the table's D gene call, TRBD1, was not cross checked with the DNA. TRBV21-1 is a recognized pseudogene. This CDR3 has 19 amino acids. CDR3 region: CASTSLPGAWYSGANVLTF. In nucleotides, the CDR3 is TGTGCCAGCACTTCTCTCCCAGGGGCCTGGTACTCTGGGGCCAACGTCCTGACTTTC.

This clonotype was found a few times. The chain couples TRBV19 to TRBJ2-1; no clear D gene. This CDR3 has 11 amino acids. Germline V gene data show CDR1 as LNHDA and CDR2 as SQIVND (reference sequence). Trimming left V 4 bases short and J 10 bases short, with 8 bases between. CDR3 DNA sequence: TGTGCCAGTAGTAACACGGTAGAGCAGTTCTTC. It codes for CASSNTVEQFF.

This clonotype has a handful of counts. The chain carries TRBV21-1 and TRBJ2-2. TRBV21-1 is an annotated pseudogene. This CDR3 region has 15 residues. CDR3 DNA sequence: TGTGCCAGCAGCAAAGTTTTGCGGTTGCCCGGGGAGCTGTTTTTT. It codes for CASSKVLRLPGELFF.

This clonotype was counted only a few times. The chain employs TRBV3-1 and TRBJ2-1; weak D call: TRBD1 (6 bases). CDR3 length equals 14 residues. V was shortened by 1 base and J by 3 bases, with 7 bases between the two germline ends. Germline CDR1 reads LGHDT; CDR2 reads YNNKEL (reference sequence). The CDR3 is CASSQGQVYNEQFF. For the CDR3, the DNA is TGTGCCAGCAGCCAAGGACAGGTCTACAATGAGCAGTTCTTC.

Regarding this clonotype: One junction end disagrees with the germline gene, perhaps due to a read error. The CDR3 coding sequence is TGTGACAGCAGTGAAATGGGGACAGGGACAGATACGCAGTATTTT. Its protein is CDSSEMGTGTDTQYF. The rearrangement links TRBV6-1 to TRBJ2-3; 9 bases align to TRBD1. Germline assignment: CDR1 MNHNS and CDR2 SASEGT. The CDR3 runs 15 residues.

V usage is TRBV3-1 and J usage is TRBJ1-4; no firm D call. The germline CDR1 and CDR2 sequences are LGHDT and YNNKEL (reference sequence). The CDR3 is 14 amino acids. Trimming stripped 1 base from V and 4 bases from J, with 7 bases between. This CDR3 is CASSQAGSNEKLFF. In DNA form, the CDR3 reads TGTGCCAGCAGCCAAGCAGGCAGTAATGAAAAACTGTTTTTT.

This clonotype has a handful of counts. The chain employs TRBV5-1 and TRBJ1-6, with 8 bases fitting TRBD1. Germline values: CDR1 SGHRS, CDR2 YFSETQ. Trimming cost V 3 bases and J 7 bases; bases outside gene matches: 6. The CDR3 sequence is 15 residues long. The DNA of the CDR3 is TGCGCCAGCAGCTCCGGACAGGGTGAGAATTCACCCCTCCACTTT. This translates into CASSSGQGENSPLHF. The full variable domain, with the rest looked up from reference TRBV5-1 and TRBJ1-6, is KAGVTQTPRYLIKTRGQQVTLSCSPISGHRSVSWYQQTPGQGLQFLFEYFSETQRNKGNFPGRFSGRQFSNSRSEMNVSTLELGDSALYLCASSSGQGENSPLHFGNGTRLTVT.

This clonotype was found many times. The chain combines TRBV7-3 with TRBJ2-1; 7 nucleotides align to TRBD2. V lost 7 bases and J lost 7; bases outside the gene matches: 1. This CDR3 contains 11 residues. Germline values: CDR1 SGHTA, CDR2 FQGTGA. The CDR3 DNA reads as TGTGCCAGCACGGGGGGAAATGAGCAGTTCTTC. This codes for CASTGGNEQFF.

This clonotype has only a few counts. This rearrangement joins TRBV6-2 or TRBV6-3 to TRBJ2-5, with D possibly TRBD1 on 6 matching bases. The CDR3 extends over 15 amino acids. Trimming shortened V by 2 bases and J by 1 base, and 11 bases separated the two germline ends. The V gene's germline CDR1 is MNHEY and CDR2 SVGEGT. The CDR3 protein is CASSYGQGFQETQYF. The DNA for the CDR3 is TGTGCCAGCAGTTACGGCCAGGGGTTCCAAGAGACCCAGTACTTC.

The chain carries TRBV21-1 and TRBJ2-5; TRBD1 was called by the table and not checked on the DNA. TRBV21-1 is noted as a pseudogene. The CDR3 loop spans 17 amino acids. CDR3 coding DNA: TGTGCCAGCAGCAAAGAGAGAGGGACAGGTAGACAAGAGACCCAGTACTTC. This codes for CASSKERGTGRQETQYF.

This clonotype was picked up many times. The gene calls are TRBV18 and TRBJ2-3; TRBD2 matches 12 bases. Germline V CDR1 and CDR2: KGHSH, LQKENI. The V segment lost 5 bases and the J segment 3 bases; nucleotides outside the gene matches: 6. The CDR3 spans 16 residues. Here the CDR3 DNA reads TGTGCCAGCTCAAGGACTAGCGGGATCTCGACAGATACGCAGTATTTT. This translates into CASSRTSGISTDTQYF.

The sample holds a few counts of this clonotype. V usage is TRBV6-5 and J usage is TRBJ2-1, with D possibly TRBD2 on 7 matching bases. V lost 1 base and J 3 bases, leaving 10 bases between the germline ends. CDR3 size: 15 residues. Per the germline V gene, CDR1 is MNHEY and CDR2 is SVGAGI. CDR3 DNA: TGTGCCAGCAGTTACTTAGGGGGGGGCTACAATGAGCAGTTCTTC. Protein product: CASSYLGGGYNEQFF.

This clonotype has only a few counts. The gene calls are TRBV5-1 and TRBJ1-2, with 7 bases identical to TRBD1. J gave up 2 bases and V 3 bases, and 13 bases lay outside the gene matches. CDR3 size: 17 residues. Per germline, CDR1 SGHRS and CDR2 YFSETQ. CDR3 sequence (DNA): TGCGCCAGCAGCTACAGGGGATCGGGCATTTCAAACTATGGCTACACCTTC. Its protein product is CASSYRGSGISNYGYTF. The entire variable domain, with the rest obtained from reference TRBV5-1 and TRBJ1-2, is as follows: KAGVTQTPRYLIKTRGQQVTLSCSPISGHRSVSWYQQTPGQGLQFLFEYFSETQRNKGNFPGRFSGRQFSNSRSEMNVSTLELGDSALYLCASSYRGSGISNYGYTFGSGTRLTVV.

V and J are TRBV2 and TRBJ2-7; 10 nucleotides agree with TRBD2. This CDR3 contains 17 residues. Germline CDR1 is SNHLY and CDR2 is FYNNEI. Trimming at V came to 2 bases and at J to 3 bases, leaving 10 bases not matched to a gene. Here the CDR3 DNA reads TGTGCCAGCAGTGAAATCGGGCAGCGGGGGGGAGACTACGAGCAGTACTTC. Protein: CASSEIGQRGGDYEQYF. Based on the CDR3 plus reference TRBV2 and TRBJ2-7, the full variable domain is EPEVTQTPSHQVTQMGQEVILRCVPISNHLYFYWYRQILGQKVEFLVSFYNNEISEKSEIFDDQFSVERPDGSNFTLKIRSTKLEDSAMYFCASSEIGQRGGDYEQYFGPGTRLTVT.

This clonotype turned up a few times. The chain employs TRBV6-1 and TRBJ2-5; maybe TRBD1 (6 bases). Germline V gene data show CDR1 as MNHNS and CDR2 as SASEGT. V gave up 7 bases and J gave up 4 bases, with 19 bases separating them. This CDR3 spans 15 amino acids. CDR3 sequence (DNA): TGTGCCAGCAAGAGGGGACAAGGAGGACCAGAGACCCAGTACTTC. Translating gives CASKRGQGGPETQYF.

This clonotype was seen more than once but under ten times. The J gene is TRBJ2-2, the V gene TRBV28; TRBD2 agrees at 12 bases. This CDR3 contains 16 residues. Germline assignment: CDR1 MDHEN and CDR2 SYDVKM. Trimming removed 2 bases from V and 4 bases from J; junction bases left unmatched: 2. CDR3 DNA: TGTGCCAGCAGTTTAGGGACTAGCGGGCTCACCGGGGAGCTGTTTTTT. Protein sequence: CASSLGTSGLTGELFF.

The table lists this clonotype with a few counts. This chain joins TRBV15 and TRBJ2-2; D gene uncertain. The CDR3 consists of 17 residues. Trimming took 0 bases from V and 3 from J, leaving 14 bases between them. Germline V CDR1 and CDR2: LNHNV, YYDKDF (reference sequence). CDR3 residues: CATSRDLRRQDTGELFF. The CDR3 DNA follows: TGTGCCACCAGCAGAGATCTCCGCCGCCAAGACACCGGGGAGCTGTTTTTT.

This clonotype came up many times. The rearrangement links TRBV20-1 to TRBJ2-1; 11 nucleotides align to TRBD2. After removal of 5 bases from V and 9 bases from J, the junction contained 15 bases not matched to a gene. The CDR3 is 16 residues long. CDR1 is DFQATT and CDR2 is SNEGSKA in the germline V gene (reference sequence). CDR3 protein: CSAFPPRSGRGSEQFF. The CDR3 DNA follows: TGCAGTGCTTTCCCCCCGCGTAGCGGGAGGGGATCTGAGCAGTTCTTC.

The chain carries TRBV5-4 and TRBJ2-7; D not certain. CDR3 size: 11 residues. CDR1 is SGHNT and CDR2 is YYREEE in the germline V gene (reference sequence). V gave up 4 bases and J gave up 9 bases, with 11 bases separating them. As DNA, the CDR3 is TGTGCCAGCAGCCCAGATGACGGGCAGTACTTC. Its protein is CASSPDDGQYF.

J is TRBJ1-2 and V is TRBV5-1; D perhaps matches TRBD1 (6 bases). V was cut by 0 bases and J by 1 base, with 16 bases left in between. The CDR3 totals 17 residues. The germline V gene has CDR1 SGHRS and CDR2 YFSETQ. The CDR3 is CASSLGPLNRDNYGYTF. The CDR3 DNA reads as TGCGCCAGCAGCTTGGGTCCGCTAAACAGGGATAACTATGGCTACACCTTC.

This clonotype was counted a few times. The rearrangement uses TRBV12-3 or TRBV12-4 and TRBJ2-7, with 8 bases lining up with TRBD2. The J segment lost 4 bases and the V segment lost 5 bases, leaving 7 bases of the junction unmatched. The CDR3 extends over 14 amino acids. CDR3 in amino acids: CASSKGLDLYEQYF. CDR3 nucleotide sequence: TGTGCCAGCAGTAAGGGACTAGATTTATACGAGCAGTACTTC.

This clonotype turned up a few times. The chain employs TRBV5-4 and TRBJ2-7, with 9 bases that match TRBD1. Per germline, CDR1 SGHNT and CDR2 YYREEE (reference sequence). The V segment lost 4 bases and the J segment 6 bases; nucleotides outside the gene matches: 5. The CDR3 contains 13 residues. The CDR3: CASSQGQGFEQYF. The DNA for the CDR3 is TGTGCCAGCAGCCAGGGACAGGGCTTCGAGCAGTACTTC.

J is TRBJ2-3 and V is TRBV5-1, with TRBD2 matching 10 bases. The CDR3 has 15 residues. V shed 2 bases, J shed 3 bases, and the junction held 3 bases outside the gene matches. Germline V gene lookup returns CDR1 SGHRS and CDR2 YFSETQ. CDR3: CASSFGAGGTDTQYF. The CDR3 nucleotides read TGCGCCAGCAGCTTCGGAGCGGGAGGGACAGATACGCAGTATTTT.

Only a few counts were recorded for this clonotype. This chain links TRBV6-1 with TRBJ2-3; 7 bases fit TRBD2. CDR1 is MNHNS and CDR2 is SASEGT in the germline V gene. V dropped 6 bases and J dropped 0; count of bases not matched to a gene: 3. The CDR3 is 14 residues long. CDR3 protein: CASSRSGSTDTQYF. In nucleotides, the CDR3 is TGTGCCAGCAGCCGTAGCGGGAGCACAGATACGCAGTATTTT.

This clonotype was detected only a few times. The genes are TRBV6-5 and TRBJ2-2; D unclear. The V end was cut by 4 bases, the J end by 7 bases, with 13 bases between. From germline, CDR1 is MNHEY and CDR2 SVGAGI. The CDR3 spans 14 residues. In nucleotides, the CDR3 is TGTGCCAGCAGTTCAACACAAATTCACGGGGAGCTGTTTTTT. This sequence encodes CASSSTQIHGELFF.